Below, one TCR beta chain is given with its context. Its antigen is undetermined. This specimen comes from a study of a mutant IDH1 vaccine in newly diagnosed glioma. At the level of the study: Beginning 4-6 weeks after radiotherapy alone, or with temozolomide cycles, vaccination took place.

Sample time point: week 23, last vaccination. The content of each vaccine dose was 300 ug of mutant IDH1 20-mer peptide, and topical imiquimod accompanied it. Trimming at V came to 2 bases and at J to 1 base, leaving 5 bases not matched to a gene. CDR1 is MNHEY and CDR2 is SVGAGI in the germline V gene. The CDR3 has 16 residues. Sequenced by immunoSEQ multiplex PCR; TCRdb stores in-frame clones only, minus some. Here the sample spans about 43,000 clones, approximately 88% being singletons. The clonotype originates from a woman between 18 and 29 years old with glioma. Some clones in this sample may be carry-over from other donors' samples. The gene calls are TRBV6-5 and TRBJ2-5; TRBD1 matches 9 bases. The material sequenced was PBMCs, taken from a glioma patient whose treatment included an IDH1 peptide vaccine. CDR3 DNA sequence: TGTGCCAGCAGTTACCAGAACAGGGGGCCCCAAGAGACCCAGTACTTC. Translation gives CASSYQNRGPQETQYF.